Below, 10 T cell receptor beta chains from the same sample are listed, as sequenced in a study of blood T cell repertoires in COVID-19. Method: immunoSEQ multiplex PCR; TCRdb's copy keeps in-frame clones and lacks some. The sample lists over 200,000 clones; 85% to 90% were seen once. The material sequenced was PBMCs or T cells enriched from blood (not recorded which). The receptors derive from a man between 18 and 29 years old who had recovered from COVID-19.

This chain joins TRBV9 and TRBJ2-6, with D perhaps TRBD2 (7 bases). The CDR3 is 17 residues long. The germline V gene has CDR1 SGDLS and CDR2 YYNGEE. The germline V and J ends were trimmed by 0 bases and 2 bases, with 12 bases remaining between them. The CDR3 here is CASSVAGGGAGANVLTF. CDR3 bases: TGTGCCAGCAGCGTAGCTGGGGGGGGCGCTGGGGCCAACGTCCTGACTTTC. Filled out from reference TRBV9 and TRBJ2-6, the complete variable domain reads DSGVTQTPKHLITATGQRVTLRCSPRSGDLSVYWYQQSLDQGLQFLIQYYNGEERAKGNILERFSAQQFPDLHSELNLSSLELGDSALYFCASSVAGGGAGANVLTFGAGSRLTVL.

The J gene is TRBJ1-1, the V gene TRBV18; D is possibly TRBD1 (6 bases). V was cut by 4 bases and J by 2 bases, with 14 bases left in between. The CDR3 contains 15 residues. In germline, CDR1 is KGHSH, CDR2 LQKENI. The chain's CDR3 is CASSLNRARNTEAFF. For the CDR3, the DNA is TGTGCCAGCTCACTCAACAGGGCCCGTAACACTGAAGCTTTCTTT.

This rearrangement joins TRBV2 to TRBJ1-5, with 9 positions matching TRBD1. Germline CDR1 reads SNHLY; CDR2 reads FYNNEI. CDR3 size: 19 residues. The trim removed 5 bases at V and 2 bases at J, leaving 16 bases unmatched. The CDR3, as DNA: TGTGCCAGCAGTCCCGGGACAGGGAGGAAAAAAGATGGCAATCAGCCCCAGCATTTT. This sequence encodes CASSPGTGRKKDGNQPQHF.

V and J are TRBV2 and TRBJ2-5, with 9 bases that match TRBD2. CDR1 SNHLY and CDR2 FYNNEI come from the germline V gene. This CDR3 spans 17 amino acids. V was pared by 4 bases and J by 5 bases, with 14 bases of the junction left unmatched. The CDR3 nucleotides read TGTGCCAGCAGTGGAGTACTGGCGGGGGGGCTCTTTGAGACCCAGTACTTC. It encodes CASSGVLAGGLFETQYF. Full variable domain (remainder filled in from reference TRBV2 and TRBJ2-5): EPEVTQTPSHQVTQMGQEVILRCVPISNHLYFYWYRQILGQKVEFLVSFYNNEISEKSEIFDDQFSVERPDGSNFTLKIRSTKLEDSAMYFCASSGVLAGGLFETQYFGPGTRLLVL.

This rearrangement joins TRBV27 to TRBJ2-7; possible D gene TRBD2, 5 bases. Trimming shortened V by 3 bases and J by 5 bases, and 20 bases separated the two germline ends. This CDR3 region has 16 residues. Germline V gene data show CDR1 as MNHEY and CDR2 as SMNVEV (reference sequence). The CDR3, as DNA: TGTGCCAGCAGTTTCGCTGTGGGAGTAACCGAGAACGAGCAGTACTTC. It specifies CASSFAVGVTENEQYF.

Concerning this clone itself: One end of the junction does not line up with germline, which may come from a read error. V is TRBV7-7 and J is TRBJ2-5; 10 positions agree with TRBD2. There are 15 residues in the CDR3. Germline V gene data show CDR1 as SSHAT and CDR2 as FNYEAQ (reference sequence). This CDR3 is CASSRTAGGRETQYF. The CDR3 region has the DNA TGTGCTAGCAGCAGAACAGCGGGAGGGCGGGAGACCCAGTACTTC.

This clone was seen only once. This chain uses TRBV3-1 (or the pseudogene TRBV3-2) with TRBJ1-1; no reliable D call. Germline V gene sequence: CDR1 LGHDT, CDR2 YNNKEL (reference sequence). V lost 10 bases, J lost 0 bases, and 15 bases lay in between. The CDR3 runs to 14 residues. CDR3: CATAPGSLNTEAFF. The CDR3 region has the DNA TGTGCCACCGCCCCGGGGAGCTTGAACACTGAAGCTTTCTTT.

V usage is TRBV19 and J usage is TRBJ1-2, with a weak D call TRBD1 (6 bases). V was cut by 7 bases and J by 0 bases, with 12 bases left in between. The CDR3 has 14 residues. Germline lookup yields CDR1 LNHDA and CDR2 SQIVND (reference sequence). The CDR3 nucleotides are TGTGCCAGTATATCCAACAGGGCTAACTATGGCTACACCTTC. It yields the protein CASISNRANYGYTF.

The gene calls are TRBV5-5 and TRBJ1-2; 10 bases match TRBD1. Germline CDR1 SGHKS, CDR2 YYEKEE (reference sequence). The CDR3 contains 16 residues. J lost 6 bases, V lost 1 base, and 9 bases had no gene match. The CDR3 DNA sequence: TGTGCCAGCAGCTTGACGACAGGGGGCAGTGCCCATGGCTACACCTTC. Translation gives CASSLTTGGSAHGYTF.

The gene calls are TRBV5-4 and TRBJ1-1, with no clear D. V was pared by 4 bases and J by 1 base, with 8 bases between. The V gene's germline CDR1 is SGHNT and CDR2 YYREEE (reference sequence). The CDR3 runs 13 residues. In DNA form, the CDR3 reads TGTGCCAGCAGCACGGGAGGGAACACTGAAGCTTTCTTT. Translated, it gives CASSTGGNTEAFF.